This T cell receptor beta chain is drawn from a study of cytomegalovirus exposure and HLA in healthy donors. It was with 60 Vbeta and 13 Jbeta primers that the PCR ran. Method: immunoSEQ multiplex PCR; TCRdb's copy keeps in-frame clones and lacks some. The sample consists of some 200,000 clones, around four fifths of them appearing once. Trimming took off 5 bases at V and 5 bases at J, with 9 bases between the two ends. The CDR3 consists of 11 residues. The germline gives CDR1 SQVTM, CDR2 ANQGSEA. The material sequenced was PBMCs. The sequence was collected from a woman between 50 and 59 years old in good health and CMV-seropositive. The J gene is TRBJ2-5, the V gene TRBV29-1, with no clear D. The CDR3 DNA reads as TGCAGCGTTATGGTCGGGGAGACCCAGTACTTC. It codes for CSVMVGETQYF.